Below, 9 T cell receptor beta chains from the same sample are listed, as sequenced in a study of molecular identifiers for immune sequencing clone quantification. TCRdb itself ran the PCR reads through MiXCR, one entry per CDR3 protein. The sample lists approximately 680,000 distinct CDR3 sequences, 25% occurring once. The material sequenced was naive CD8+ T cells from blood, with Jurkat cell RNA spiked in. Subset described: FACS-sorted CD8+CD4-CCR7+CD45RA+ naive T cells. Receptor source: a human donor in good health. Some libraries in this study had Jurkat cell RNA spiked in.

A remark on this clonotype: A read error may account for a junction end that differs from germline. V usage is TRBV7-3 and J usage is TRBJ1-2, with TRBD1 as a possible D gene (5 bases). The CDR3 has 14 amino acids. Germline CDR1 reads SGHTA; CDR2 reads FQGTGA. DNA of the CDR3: TGTGCCAGCAGCTTAACGGGGGGTGACTATGGCCACACCTTC. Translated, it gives CASSLTGGDYGHTF.

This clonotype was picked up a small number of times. The CDR3 nucleotides read TGCGCCAGCAGCCAAGTGGCAGGGGGCACCTATGGCTACACCTTC. Its protein is CASSQVAGGTYGYTF. V is TRBV4-1 and J is TRBJ1-2; the match to TRBD1 covers 8 bases. Trimming cost V 1 base and J 4 bases; bases outside gene matches: 5. In germline, CDR1 is MGHRA, CDR2 YSYEKL. The CDR3 sequence is 15 residues long.

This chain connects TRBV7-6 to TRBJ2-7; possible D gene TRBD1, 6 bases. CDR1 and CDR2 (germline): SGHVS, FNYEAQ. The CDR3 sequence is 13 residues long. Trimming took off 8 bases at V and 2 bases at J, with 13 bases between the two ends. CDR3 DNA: TGTGCCAGCGGTGGTGGACAGCCCTACGAGCAGTACTTC. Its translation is CASGGGQPYEQYF.

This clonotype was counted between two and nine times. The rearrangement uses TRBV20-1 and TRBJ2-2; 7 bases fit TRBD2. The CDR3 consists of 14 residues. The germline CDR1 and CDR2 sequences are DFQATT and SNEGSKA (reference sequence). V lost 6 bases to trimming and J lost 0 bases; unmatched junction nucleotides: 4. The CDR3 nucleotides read TGCAGTGCCCCTAGCGGTGCGAACACCGGGGAGCTGTTTTTT. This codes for CSAPSGANTGELFF.

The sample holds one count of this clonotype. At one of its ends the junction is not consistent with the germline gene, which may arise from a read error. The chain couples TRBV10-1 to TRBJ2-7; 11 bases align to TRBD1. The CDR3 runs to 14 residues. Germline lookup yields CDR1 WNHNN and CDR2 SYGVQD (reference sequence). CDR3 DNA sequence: TGCGCCAGCAATAAGGGACAGGGGGAATACGAGAAGTACTTC. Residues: CASNKGQGEYEKYF.

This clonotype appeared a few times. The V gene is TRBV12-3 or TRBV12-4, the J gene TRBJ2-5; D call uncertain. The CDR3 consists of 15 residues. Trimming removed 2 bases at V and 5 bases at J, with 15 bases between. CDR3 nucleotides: TGTGCCAGCAGTTTATTTAGTGGGGTACGGGAGACCCAGTACTTC. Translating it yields CASSLFSGVRETQYF.

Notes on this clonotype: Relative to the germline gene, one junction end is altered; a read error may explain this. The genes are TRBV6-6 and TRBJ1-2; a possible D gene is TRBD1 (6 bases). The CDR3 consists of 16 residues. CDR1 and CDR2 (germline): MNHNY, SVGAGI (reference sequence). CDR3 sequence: CAGSYDGPGAGYGYTF. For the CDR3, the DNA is TGTGCCGGCAGTTACGACGGTCCAGGGGCGGGGTATGGCTACACCTTC.

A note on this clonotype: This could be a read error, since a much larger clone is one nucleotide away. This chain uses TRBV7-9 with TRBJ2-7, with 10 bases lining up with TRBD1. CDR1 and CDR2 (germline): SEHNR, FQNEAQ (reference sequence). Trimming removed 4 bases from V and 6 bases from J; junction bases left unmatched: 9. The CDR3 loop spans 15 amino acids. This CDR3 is CASSWGWTGGSEQYF. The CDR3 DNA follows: TGTGCCAGCAGCTGGGGCTGGACAGGGGGGAGCGAGCAGTACTTC.

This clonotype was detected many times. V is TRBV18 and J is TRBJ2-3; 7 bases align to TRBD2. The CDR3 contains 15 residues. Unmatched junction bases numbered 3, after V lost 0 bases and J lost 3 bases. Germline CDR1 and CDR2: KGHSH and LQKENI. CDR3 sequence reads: CASSPPEGGTDTQYF. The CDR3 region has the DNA TGTGCCAGCTCACCACCGGAGGGAGGGACAGATACGCAGTATTTT. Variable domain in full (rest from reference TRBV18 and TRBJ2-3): NAGVMQNPRHLVRRRGQEARLRCSPMKGHSHVYWYRQLPEEGLKFMVYLQKENIIDESGMPKERFSAEFPKEGPSILRIQQVVRGDSAAYFCASSPPEGGTDTQYFGPGTRLTVL.